The 26 T cell receptor beta chains reported below all come from one sample, sequenced in a study of blood T cell repertoires in COVID-19 (TCRdb year 2020). Receptor amplification or capture employed the immunoSEQ multiplex PCR assay. TCRdb mirrors the immuneACCESS table, restricted to in-frame sequences. Some clones are absent from its copies; in checked studies, under half trace to an unresolved V gene, and the reason for the others is unknown. The sample table contains roughly 120,000 clones; only one count was recorded for more than 75% of them. The ten biggest clones cover about 3.5% of the sample. The sample was peripheral blood. The source is a woman aged 50 to 65 with acute or convalescent COVID-19.

This clone was detected only a few times. The chain carries TRBV21-1 and TRBJ2-3; TRBD2 was called by the table and not checked on the DNA. TRBV21-1 is marked as a pseudogene. This CDR3 spans 19 amino acids. The CDR3 bases are TGTGCCAGCAGCAAAGCGCTTGGTAGCGGGAGGGCCCCCACAGATACGCAGTATTTT. This translates into CASSKALGSGRAPTDTQYF.

The chain combines TRBV10-3 with TRBJ2-5; maybe TRBD1 (5 bases). V was pared by 10 bases and J by 3 bases, with 9 bases between. Germline CDR1 is ENHRY and CDR2 is SYGVKD. The CDR3 is 11 amino acids. DNA for the CDR3: TGTGCCACCTCCAGGGAAGAGACCCAGTACTTC. It specifies CATSREETQYF.

The rearrangement uses TRBV18 and TRBJ2-7; D possibly corresponds to TRBD1 (5 bases). V was cut by 1 base and J by 2 bases, with 6 bases left in between. The CDR3 length is 13 residues. Germline V gene sequence: CDR1 KGHSH, CDR2 LQKENI. CDR3 in amino acids: CASSPQGTYEQYF. CDR3 bases: TGTGCCAGCTCACCACAGGGGACCTACGAGCAGTACTTC.

This chain links TRBV3-1 (or the pseudogene TRBV3-2) with TRBJ2-1; 10 bases match TRBD1. Germline V gives CDR1 LGHDT, CDR2 YNNKEL (reference sequence). V lost 4 bases to trimming and J lost 6 bases; unmatched junction nucleotides: 3. The CDR3 has 14 residues. The CDR3 spells CASSPGTGVNEQFF. The DNA for the CDR3 is TGTGCCAGCAGCCCCGGGACAGGGGTCAATGAGCAGTTCTTC.

This clone has just a few counts. The chain employs TRBV11-3 and TRBJ2-2, with D perhaps matching TRBD2 (6 bases). Germline values: CDR1 SGHNT, CDR2 YENEEA. This CDR3 has 16 residues. The V and J ends lost 6 bases and 7 bases respectively, with 21 bases between them. The CDR3 loop reads CASSGDPRGLSGELFF. The CDR3, as DNA: TGTGCCAGCAGTGGGGACCCCCGGGGGTTGAGCGGGGAGCTGTTTTTT.

V and J are TRBV11-3 and TRBJ2-5; 11 bases are a match to TRBD2. Per germline, CDR1 SGHNT and CDR2 YENEEA. The CDR3 spans 15 residues. J lost 4 bases, V lost 4 bases, and 5 bases had no gene match. The DNA of the CDR3 is TGTGCCAGCAGCTCGACTAGCGGGATCGCAGAGACCCAGTACTTC. Translating it yields CASSSTSGIAETQYF.

The V gene is TRBV18, the J gene TRBJ2-7; 8 positions agree with TRBD2. CDR1 and CDR2 (germline): KGHSH, LQKENI. V shed 0 bases, J shed 5 bases, and the junction held 0 bases outside the gene matches. This CDR3 contains 13 residues. CDR3 nucleotide sequence: TGTGCCAGCTCACCACCGACTAGCGACGAGCAGTACTTC. Protein product: CASSPPTSDEQYF.

This clone has only a few counts. This chain joins TRBV10-2 and TRBJ1-1, with 9 bases identical to TRBD1. V lost 7 bases to trimming and J lost 3 bases; unmatched junction nucleotides: 12. The CDR3 has 16 residues. CDR1 WSHSY and CDR2 SAAADI come from the germline V gene. The DNA for the CDR3 is TGCGCCAGCATAGACGGGTACAGGGGGCACGACACTGAAGCTTTCTTT. This codes for CASIDGYRGHDTEAFF.

The chain carries TRBV6-5 and TRBJ1-1, with D possibly TRBD1 on 6 matching bases. CDR1 and CDR2 (germline): MNHEY, SVGAGI. This CDR3 contains 15 residues. Trimming cost V 8 bases and J 2 bases, with 18 bases left between them. The CDR3 reads CASLTSGGLNTEAFF. CDR3 sequence (DNA): TGTGCCAGCTTAACGTCGGGGGGGCTAAACACTGAAGCTTTCTTT.

The J gene is TRBJ2-1, the V gene TRBV5-1, with 12 bases matching TRBD2. The ends lost 6 bases at V and 3 bases at J; junction bases unmatched: 10. Germline CDR1 is SGHRS and CDR2 is YFSETQ. CDR3 length: 17 residues. The DNA of the CDR3 is TGCGCCAGCACCCACCCCGGACTAGCGGGGAGCTACAATGAGCAGTTCTTC. Amino acid sequence: CASTHPGLAGSYNEQFF.

The genes are TRBV6-6 and TRBJ2-1, with D perhaps TRBD2 (6 bases). Germline V gene data show CDR1 as MNHNY and CDR2 as SVGAGI (reference sequence). V was cut by 3 bases and J by 6 bases, with 15 bases left in between. The length of the CDR3 is 15 residues. CDR3 DNA sequence: TGTGCCAGCAGTTATCGGGGGAGAGGCAGCAATGAGCAGTTCTTC. Its translation is CASSYRGRGSNEQFF.

V and J are TRBV19 and TRBJ2-2, with TRBD2 matching 16 bases. Germline CDR1 reads LNHDA; CDR2 reads SQIVND (reference sequence). V was clipped by 4 bases and J by 3 bases; unmatched bases: 5. This CDR3 contains 18 residues. The DNA for the CDR3 is TGTGCCAGTAGTACAGGGACTAGCGGGAGGGGAGACACCGGGGAGCTGTTTTTT. This gives the protein CASSTGTSGRGDTGELFF.

This clone was seen only once. The chain couples TRBV6-5 to TRBJ2-7, with D perhaps matching TRBD1 (6 bases). The germline gives CDR1 MNHEY, CDR2 SVGAGI. The CDR3 contains 11 residues. V lost 9 bases, J lost 4 bases, and 10 bases lay in between. The CDR3 DNA reads as TGTGCCAGTTGCGGACAGTACGAGCAGTACTTC. Translation: CASCGQYEQYF.

The V gene is TRBV6-5, the J gene TRBJ1-4; D uncertain. CDR3 length equals 13 residues. Germline V gives CDR1 MNHEY, CDR2 SVGAGI. Trimming removed 6 bases at V and 0 bases at J, with 5 bases between. The CDR3 here is CASSLATNEKLFF. Written as DNA, the CDR3 is TGTGCCAGCAGCCTTGCAACTAATGAAAAACTGTTTTTT.

The chain has TRBV2 and TRBJ2-1; D is possibly TRBD2 (7 bases). The length of the CDR3 is 14 residues. Germline assignment: CDR1 SNHLY and CDR2 FYNNEI. With 6 bases removed from V and 9 bases from J, the gap between germline ends came to 18 bases. In nucleotides, the CDR3 is TGTGCCAGCAGCAGGGACATGTCGGGGGGTGAGCAGTTCTTC. Translated: CASSRDMSGGEQFF.

The rearrangement joins TRBV29-1 to TRBJ2-7, with a possible D match to TRBD1 (6 bases). The CDR3 has 12 residues. Germline V gives CDR1 SQVTM, CDR2 ANQGSEA. Trimming stripped 5 bases from V and 5 bases from J, with 13 bases between. The CDR3 here is CSVTDRHHEQYF. The CDR3 coding sequence is TGCAGCGTTACTGACAGGCACCACGAGCAGTACTTC.

The V and J genes are TRBV2 and TRBJ1-5; TRBD1 agrees at 7 bases. V lost 1 base, J lost 4 bases, and 10 bases stayed unmatched. The germline V gene encodes CDR1 SNHLY and CDR2 FYNNEI. The CDR3 has 17 residues. The CDR3 spells CASSEGIKGQKNQPQHF. The CDR3 nucleotides read TGTGCCAGCAGTGAAGGGATAAAGGGACAGAAGAATCAGCCCCAGCATTTT. Using reference TRBV2 and TRBJ1-5 for the parts outside the CDR3, the full variable domain is EPEVTQTPSHQVTQMGQEVILRCVPISNHLYFYWYRQILGQKVEFLVSFYNNEISEKSEIFDDQFSVERPDGSNFTLKIRSTKLEDSAMYFCASSEGIKGQKNQPQHFGDGTRLSIL.

The chain uses TRBV5-1 and TRBJ1-6, with unresolved D. The CDR3 is made up of 16 amino acids. CDR1 and CDR2 (germline): SGHRS, YFSETQ. The germline V and J ends were trimmed by 0 bases and 7 bases, with 14 bases remaining between them. The CDR3 DNA reads as TGCGCCAGCAGCTTGGCCGCAGGAACTCAAAATTCACCCCTCCACTTT. As protein: CASSLAAGTQNSPLHF.

The chain couples TRBV2 to TRBJ1-5; no definite D call. This CDR3 is built from 15 residues. Trimming took 3 bases from V and 0 from J, leaving 9 bases between them. CDR1 SNHLY and CDR2 FYNNEI come from the germline V gene. The CDR3 loop is CASSDGRHSNQPQHF. The CDR3 bases are TGTGCCAGCAGTGACGGAAGACATAGCAATCAGCCCCAGCATTTT.

The chain recombines TRBV19 with TRBJ2-1; 8 bases fit TRBD2. The CDR3 runs 16 residues. CDR1 LNHDA and CDR2 SQIVND come from the germline V gene (reference sequence). With 3 bases clipped from V and 6 bases from J, the junction kept 10 bases outside the gene matches. Here the CDR3 DNA reads TGTGCCAGTAGTATTCAGGGAGGCGGGAGGTCCAATGAGCAGTTCTTC. Amino acids: CASSIQGGGRSNEQFF.

The chain carries TRBV11-2 and TRBJ1-1; the match to TRBD1 covers 7 bases. The ends lost 8 bases at V and 4 bases at J; junction bases unmatched: 13. CDR1 and CDR2 from the germline V gene are SGHAT and FQNNGV. The CDR3 is made up of 15 amino acids. CDR3 in DNA: TGTGCCAGCGGTCCCCGGGAGGGGGCCGGCACTGAAGCTTTCTTT. This translates into CASGPREGAGTEAFF.

The J gene is TRBJ1-5, the V gene TRBV4-2, with D perhaps TRBD1 (5 bases). Germline CDR1 is LGHNA and CDR2 is YNFKEQ. The V and J ends lost 0 bases and 4 bases respectively, with 10 bases between them. This CDR3 contains 15 residues. CDR3 in amino acids: CASSQEQGINQPQHF. The CDR3 region has the DNA TGTGCCAGCAGCCAAGAGCAGGGTATAAATCAGCCCCAGCATTTT.

This clone was recorded only once. V is TRBV5-1 and J is TRBJ2-7, with D maybe TRBD2 (5 bases). From germline, CDR1 is SGHRS and CDR2 YFSETQ. Trimming pared 3 bases from V and 6 bases from J, leaving 13 bases between. The CDR3 runs to 13 residues. The CDR3 DNA is TGCGCCAGCAGCTCTGGACTGAACCTCGAGCAGTACTTC. Translating gives CASSSGLNLEQYF.

This chain uses TRBV11-1 with TRBJ2-7; maybe TRBD2 (5 bases). The CDR3 length is 12 residues. Trimming took off 3 bases at V and 9 bases at J, with 12 bases between the two ends. Germline CDR1 is SGHAT and CDR2 is FQDESV (reference sequence). The CDR3 protein is CASSLVSGVQYF. The CDR3 DNA reads as TGTGCCAGCAGCTTGGTGTCCGGGGTGCAGTACTTC.

V is TRBV28 and J is TRBJ1-2; 8 nucleotides align to TRBD1. The germline V gene encodes CDR1 MDHEN and CDR2 SYDVKM. The CDR3 runs to 15 residues. The ends lost 1 base at V and 8 bases at J; junction bases unmatched: 9. The CDR3 region has the DNA TGTGCCAGCAGTTTATCGGGGCAGGGGGCGGAAGGCTACACCTTC. Residues: CASSLSGQGAEGYTF.

This chain uses TRBV15 with TRBJ1-2; D remains ambiguous. The CDR3 has 17 residues. Deletions cut 0 bases from V and 1 base from J, with 15 bases between. Germline V gene data show CDR1 as LNHNV and CDR2 as YYDKDF (reference sequence). The CDR3 DNA reads TGTGCCACCAGCAGAGATTCAGGCCGGAAAGTTAACTATGGCTACACCTTC. Protein product: CATSRDSGRKVNYGYTF.